A selection of T cell receptor beta chains follows, all from one sample in a study of neurological immune-mediated disorders. TCRdb re-called the 5' RACE reads with MiXCR, one entry per CDR3 protein. The table lists tens of thousands of distinct CDR3 sequences, 2% to 2.5% of them singletons. The specimen sequenced was PBMCs. These receptors were taken from a man between 45 and 60 years old with multiple sclerosis. CDR3s include the opening cysteine and the closing phenylalanine or tryptophan. D genes are given only for firm matches. Size is omitted from some rows. Given values are once, few, many or a class for expanded clones.

J	size	V	D	DNA	CDR3
TRBJ1-1	many	TRBV5-1	.	TGCGCCAGCAGCCAGGGACACGCGAACACTGAAGCTTTCTTT	CASSQGHANTEAFF
TRBJ2-3	many	TRBV5-1	.	TGCGCCAGCAGCTTGGGGACAAGTAACACAGATACGCAGTATTTT	CASSLGTSNTDTQYF
TRBJ1-6	many	TRBV5-5	TRBD1	TGTGCCAGCAGCTTAACAGGGGGTAGTTTCTCACCCCTCAACTTT	CASSLTGGSFSPLNF
TRBJ2-3	.	TRBV19	.	TGTGTCAGTAGTATCTCTCTAGAAGATTATGGAGATACGCAGTATTTT	CVSSISLEDYGDTQYF
TRBJ2-7	many	TRBV9	TRBD2	TGTGCCAGCAGCGAGGGATCTAGCGGGGACTACGAGCAGTACTTC	CASSEGSSGDYEQYF
TRBJ2-3	many	TRBV7-9	.	TGTGCCAGCAGCTTAAGAGGGGACATAACAGATACGCAGTATTTT	CASSLRGDITDTQYF
TRBJ1-1	many	TRBV29-1	.	TGCAGCGTTGTGTATCAGCGGGGAACTGAAGCTTTCTTT	CSVVYQRGTEAFF
TRBJ2-1	many	TRBV12-3/TRBV12-4	TRBD2	TGTGCCAGCAGTTTGACTAGCGGTTACAATGAGCAGTTCTTC	CASSLTSGYNEQFF
TRBJ1-1	many	TRBV3-1	.	TGTGCCAGCAGCCCAAGGACCGCCCGGGAGGACACTGAAGCTTTCTTT	CASSPRTAREDTEAFF
TRBJ1-5	many	TRBV20-1	.	TGCAGTGCATTGGGACCTCGTAGCAATCAGCCCCAGCATTTT	CSALGPRSNQPQHF
TRBJ1-5	many	TRBV12-3/TRBV12-4	TRBD1	TGTGCCAGCAGTTCCGGACAGGGTGGTCAGCCCCAGCATTTT	CASSSGQGGQPQHF
TRBJ1-2	many	TRBV20-1	TRBD1	TGCAGTGCTGGTACAGGGGCCCCGCCCTATGGCTACACCTTC	CSAGTGAPPYGYTF
TRBJ1-1	many	TRBV20-1	TRBD1	TGCAGTGCTAGCTACACACCTCACAGGGGAACTGAAGCTTTCTTT	CSASYTPHRGTEAFF
TRBJ2-5	many	TRBV9	.	TGTGCCAGCAGCCCCGACCCCGGGACACAAGAGACCCAGTACTTC	CASSPDPGTQETQYF
TRBJ2-2	many	TRBV9	.	TGTGCCAGCAGCCCAACTGGACAGAACACCGGGGAGCTGTTTTTT	CASSPTGQNTGELFF
TRBJ2-1	many	TRBV13	TRBD2	TGTGCCAGCAGCTTAGGGGCGGGGGAAGCTGAGCAGTTCTTC	CASSLGAGEAEQFF
TRBJ2-4	many	TRBV7-2	TRBD2	TGTGCCAGCAGCTTTAGGACTAGCGGGGTAGGAGCCAAAAACATTCAGTACTTC	CASSFRTSGVGAKNIQYF
TRBJ2-5	.	TRBV13	TRBD2	TGTGCCAGCGGAGAGGCTGGACTAGCGGGTGAAGAGACCCAGTACTTC	CASGEAGLAGEETQYF
TRBJ2-7	many	TRBV5-1	.	TGCGCCAGCAGCCGGCTGGCCGGGTCCTCCTACGAGCAGTACTTC	CASSRLAGSSYEQYF
TRBJ2-2	many	TRBV30	TRBD1	TGTGCCTGGGCCGGACAGGGGGCCGGGGAGCTGTTTTTT	CAWAGQGAGELFF
TRBJ2-3	many	TRBV7-2	.	TGTGCCAGCAGCTTAGGCCCGGGGGGCCACGGAGATACGCAGTATTTT	CASSLGPGGHGDTQYF
TRBJ1-5	many	TRBV5-5	.	TGTGCCAGCAGCCGACAGGTTTGGGGCCACAATCAGCCCCAGCATTTT	CASSRQVWGHNQPQHF
TRBJ2-1	many	TRBV6-1	.	TGTGCCAGCAGTGAAGCCCGGATCTACAATGAGCAGTTCTTC	CASSEARIYNEQFF
TRBJ2-7	many	TRBV20-1	.	TGCAGTGCTATTGCCGACGGCTACGAGCAGTACTTC	CSAIADGYEQYF
TRBJ2-3	many	TRBV20-1	TRBD1	TGCAGTGCTAGGGAGAGGGACAGCCCAGATACGCAGTATTTT	CSARERDSPDTQYF
TRBJ1-1	many	TRBV27	.	TGTGCCAGCAGTTCTACGCCCCGGGAAGCTTTCTTT	CASSSTPREAFF
TRBJ2-6	many	TRBV11-2	.	TGTGCCAGCAGCCCGGATCGCTCTGGGGCCAACGTCCTGACTTTC	CASSPDRSGANVLTF
TRBJ2-3	many	TRBV9	.	TGTGCCAGCAGCGAGGGGGCTAGCGGATTCACAGATACGCAGTATTTT	CASSEGASGFTDTQYF
TRBJ2-2	many	TRBV5-5	.	TGTGCCAGCAGCGGACTTTGGGGAACCGGGGAGCTGTTTTTT	CASSGLWGTGELFF
TRBJ2-1	many	TRBV10-3	.	TGTGCCATCAGGGCGGGGGCGCCCTACAATGAGCAGTTCTTC	CAIRAGAPYNEQFF
TRBJ1-1	many	TRBV20-1	.	TGCAGTGCTCCCAGAGGCACAGTGAACACTGAAGCTTTCTTT	CSAPRGTVNTEAFF
TRBJ2-3	many	TRBV6-6	.	TGTGCCAGCAGATCTGGGGGCTCAACAGATACGCAGTATTTT	CASRSGGSTDTQYF
TRBJ2-3	many	TRBV20-1	.	TGCAGTGCTAGAGATCCTGCGGGACGCACAGATACGCAGTATTTT	CSARDPAGRTDTQYF
TRBJ2-2	many	TRBV18	.	TGTGCCAGCTCACAAAGGACAGCGAACACCGGGGAGCTGTTTTTT	CASSQRTANTGELFF
TRBJ1-1	many	TRBV5-1	TRBD1	TGCGCCAGCAGCTTGTTTGGGACAGGTTTATCTCGGACTGAAGCTTTCTTT	CASSLFGTGLSRTEAFF